This paragraph covers one T cell receptor beta chain sequence. This entry is derived from a study of blood T cell repertoires in COVID-19. The wider study: PBMCs, B-cell-depleted T cells, or T cells provided the cDNA or gDNA that made up the material.

V shed 5 bases and J shed 2 bases, with 12 bases lying between them. The germline gives CDR1 SGHTA, CDR2 FQGNSA. The length of the CDR3 is 14 residues. Authors' data handling: Estimated nucleated cell counts came from reference gene primer amplification. Only in-frame clones appear in the TCRdb table, and some are missing; sequencing was by immunoSEQ multiplex PCR. That table furnishes V, J and clone size, whereas the DNA furnished D and trimming. This sample has around 190,000 clones, with around 83% found just once. The sequence was collected from a human donor in a cohort sampled during active COVID-19. The chain is built from TRBV7-2 and TRBJ2-5; TRBD2 is a possible D gene (6 bases). The specimen was peripheral blood. CDR3 residues: CASSTWGEQETQYF. Written as DNA, the CDR3 is TGTGCCAGCAGCACCTGGGGGGAGCAAGAGACCCAGTACTTC.